The 4 T cell receptor beta chains in this list originate from one sample, sequenced in a study of blood T cells in healthy people across ages. Sample-barcoded 5' priming and a J-beta primer mix drove a second PCR of roughly 6 to 12 cycles. Using its own MiXCR run on the 5' RACE reads, TCRdb lists one record per CDR3 protein. The profile shows over 300,000 distinct CDR3 sequences, roughly half of them singletons. Material: blood. The source is a man aged 55 to 70 in good health.

This clonotype occurred many times. The rearrangement links TRBV29-1 to TRBJ2-7; 8 nucleotides agree with TRBD1. Losses at the gene ends were 6 bases for V and 7 bases for J; bases not matched to a gene: 14. Per germline, CDR1 SQVTM and CDR2 ANQGSEA. The CDR3 sequence is 14 residues long. The CDR3 nucleotides read TGCAGCGTCGACGGCGTGACAGGGGTCAGAGAGCAGTACTTC. Its translation is CSVDGVTGVREQYF.

This clonotype was seen at least ten times. V gene TRBV7-2 combines with J gene TRBJ2-7; D is undetermined. The length of the CDR3 is 14 residues. V gave up 1 base and J gave up 2 bases, with 9 bases separating them. The germline V gene encodes CDR1 SGHTA and CDR2 FQGNSA. The CDR3 spells CASSLDRSAYEQYF. DNA for the CDR3: TGTGCCAGCAGCTTAGACCGCTCGGCCTACGAGCAGTACTTC.

On this clonotype: This may arise from a read error, as a much more abundant clone is one base away. V usage is TRBV6-2 or TRBV6-3 and J usage is TRBJ2-1; no clear D gene. V dropped 2 bases and J dropped 10 bases, with 9 bases sitting between them. The CDR3 totals 12 residues. CDR1 and CDR2 (germline): MNHEY, SVGEGT. This CDR3 reads CASSYGNYEQFF. In nucleotides, the CDR3 is TGTGCCAGCAGTTACGGGAACTACGAGCAGTTCTTC.

The CDR3 region is CASSFGLAGGTDTQYF. The DNA of the CDR3 is TGTGCCAGCAGTTTTGGACTAGCGGGGGGCACAGATACGCAGTATTTT. The V call is TRBV12-3 or TRBV12-4, the J call TRBJ2-3; 13 bases match TRBD2. Trimming cost V 3 bases and J 1 base; bases outside gene matches: 1. The CDR3 consists of 16 residues.